Listed here are 28 T cell receptor beta chains from one sample, sequenced in a study of OX40 agonist ivuxolimab in advanced cancers. The data were produced by immunoSEQ multiplex PCR, yet TCRdb's version contains in-frame clones alone and is incomplete. The sample gives some 50,000 clones, around 86% of which show up once; approximately 10% is in the top ten. The sequences come from CD4+ or CD8+ T cells sorted from blood, collected in a trial of the OX40 agonist ivuxolimab. Receptors were obtained from an adult with an advanced solid tumor such as melanoma, head and neck, liver or kidney cancer.

This rearrangement joins TRBV27 to TRBJ1-6; 7 bases match TRBD1. The ends lost 3 bases at V and 10 bases at J; junction bases unmatched: 9. Germline CDR1 is MNHEY and CDR2 is SMNVEV (reference sequence). CDR3 size: 15 residues. The CDR3 DNA reads as TGTGCCAGCAGTTTTTTACAGGGGCAATTATCACCCCTCCACTTT. Protein product: CASSFLQGQLSPLHF.

The chain recombines TRBV7-6 with TRBJ2-3; D gene unclear. Germline CDR1 and CDR2: SGHVS and FNYEAQ. V lost 1 base and J 2 bases, leaving 7 bases between the germline ends. The CDR3 covers 14 residues. In nucleotides, the CDR3 is TGTGCCAGCAGCTTAGATTACACCACAGATACGCAGTATTTT. Its translation: CASSLDYTTDTQYF.

The chain joins TRBV7-8 to TRBJ1-4; 9 bases fit TRBD1. J gave up 8 bases and V 4 bases, and 5 bases lay outside the gene matches. Germline V gene lookup returns CDR1 SGHVS and CDR2 FQNEAQ. The CDR3 consists of 14 residues. The CDR3 protein is CASSSRTGVEKLFF. The CDR3 bases are TGTGCCAGCAGCTCCCGGACAGGGGTGGAAAAACTGTTTTTT. The full variable domain, with the rest looked up from reference TRBV7-8 and TRBJ1-4, is GAGVSQSPRYKVAKRGQDVALRCDPISGHVSLFWYQQALGQGPEFLTYFQNEAQLDKSGLPSDRFFAERPEGSVSTLKIQRTQQEDSAVYLCASSSRTGVEKLFFGSGTQLSVL.

This clone was detected only a few times. This chain uses TRBV18 with TRBJ1-2, with 9 bases aligning to TRBD1. The germline V gene encodes CDR1 KGHSH and CDR2 LQKENI. V lost 0 bases and J lost 4; bases outside the gene matches: 6. The CDR3 contains 16 residues. Here the CDR3 reads CASSPPGQGGRYGYTF. CDR3 in DNA: TGTGCCAGCTCACCACCGGGACAGGGTGGACGCTATGGCTACACCTTC.

This sequence joins TRBV11-2 and TRBJ2-2, with 7 bases lining up with TRBD1. The germline CDR1 and CDR2 sequences are SGHAT and FQNNGV. This CDR3 has 14 residues. The J segment lost 7 bases and the V segment lost 5 bases, leaving 7 bases of the junction unmatched. In DNA form, the CDR3 reads TGTGCCAGCAGCGTACTAGGGGGCGACGGGGAGCTGTTTTTT. This codes for CASSVLGGDGELFF. The complete variable domain, with remaining parts taken from reference TRBV11-2 and TRBJ2-2, reads EAGVAQSPRYKIIEKRQSVAFWCNPISGHATLYWYQQILGQGPKLLIQFQNNGVVDDSQLPKDRFSAERLKGVDSTLKIQPAKLEDSAVYLCASSVLGGDGELFFGEGSRLTVL.

The chain employs TRBV9 and TRBJ1-5; 7 bases match TRBD1. Germline CDR1 SGDLS, CDR2 YYNGEE. Trimming removed 3 bases from V and 6 bases from J; junction bases left unmatched: 9. This CDR3 is built from 15 residues. CDR3 sequence: CASSETGDPSQPQHF. The CDR3, as DNA: TGTGCCAGCAGCGAAACAGGGGATCCTTCTCAGCCCCAGCATTTT.

CDR3 nucleotides: TGTGCCACCAGTAGGGACAGGGGGCTGAATCAGCCCCAGCATTTT. It specifies CATSRDRGLNQPQHF. This chain links TRBV15 with TRBJ1-5; 12 bases agree with TRBD1. Looked up from germline, CDR1 is LNHNV and CDR2 is YYDKDF (reference sequence). CDR3 length equals 15 residues. V lost 6 bases and J lost 4; bases outside the gene matches: 4.

The chain couples TRBV30 to TRBJ2-7; 7 bases are a match to TRBD1. Germline-derived CDR1 and CDR2 are GTSNPN and SVGIG (reference sequence). Trimming took 2 bases from V and 2 from J; bases not matched to a gene: 0. This CDR3 has 12 residues. Here the CDR3 reads CAWSRGPYEQYF. The CDR3 DNA reads TGTGCCTGGAGTAGGGGGCCCTACGAGCAGTACTTC.

This chain links TRBV7-6 with TRBJ1-2, with TRBD1 identical over 7 bases. Germline values: CDR1 SGHVS, CDR2 FNYEAQ. CDR3 length: 15 amino acids. The V gene end was trimmed by 5 bases and the J gene end by 10 bases; junction bases not matched to a gene: 16. CDR3 loop: CASSPGTAKIIDYTF. In DNA, the CDR3 is TGTGCCAGCAGCCCGGGGACAGCTAAGATTATAGACTACACCTTC.

The V gene is TRBV9, the J gene TRBJ2-7; D unresolved. This CDR3 comprises 16 residues. Germline loops: CDR1 SGDLS, CDR2 YYNGEE. V lost 0 bases, J lost 0 bases, and 13 bases lay in between. The DNA for the CDR3 is TGTGCCAGCAGCGTAGACCCCCAATTAAGCTCCTACGAGCAGTACTTC. This sequence encodes CASSVDPQLSSYEQYF.

This clone was recorded a few times. The junction does not match germline at one end; this may be a read error. The chain couples TRBV4-1 to TRBJ2-4; D unresolved. The CDR3 sequence is 17 residues long. The V gene's germline CDR1 is MGHRA and CDR2 YSYEKL. The DNA for the CDR3 is TGCGCCAGCAGCCAAGATGTAACCCCCAGGCCTTGGTTCCGGGTGGACTTC. Protein product: CASSQDVTPRPWFRVDF.

The chain joins TRBV19 to TRBJ2-7; D ambiguous. Germline lookup yields CDR1 LNHDA and CDR2 SQIVND (reference sequence). This CDR3 spans 14 amino acids. The ends were cut back, 3 bases at V and 3 bases at J, with 12 bases in the middle. CDR3 sequence reads: CASSIGSLGYEQYF. As DNA, the CDR3 is TGTGCCAGTAGTATCGGCTCCCTAGGCTACGAGCAGTACTTC.

This chain uses TRBV7-6 with TRBJ2-2; the D gene is possibly TRBD1 (5 bases). V gave up 1 base and J gave up 2 bases, with 17 bases separating them. Germline CDR1 reads SGHVS; CDR2 reads FNYEAQ. The CDR3 is 18 residues long. For the CDR3, the DNA is TGTGCCAGCAGCTTAGTATGGGGCGGAGCCCCCAACACCGGGGAGCTGTTTTTT. Protein: CASSLVWGGAPNTGELFF.

In regard to this clone: The junction does not match germline at one end; this may be a read error. CDR3: CASSLTQKRRVDF. CDR3 DNA sequence: TGTGCCAGCAGCTTGACCCAGAAGCGACGGGTGGACTTC. The gene calls are TRBV5-4 and TRBJ2-7, with D uncertain. Germline-derived CDR1 and CDR2 are SGHNT and YYREEE (reference sequence). CDR3 length: 13 amino acids.

The gene calls are TRBV9 and TRBJ2-7; 12 bases fit TRBD2. Unmatched junction bases numbered 7, after V lost 0 bases and J lost 6 bases. This CDR3 is built from 16 residues. Germline values: CDR1 SGDLS, CDR2 YYNGEE. DNA of the CDR3: TGTGCCAGCAGCGTAGCAGTCCCTAGCGGGAGGGGCGAGCAGTACTTC. Protein: CASSVAVPSGRGEQYF. Using reference TRBV9 and TRBJ2-7 for the parts outside the CDR3, the full variable domain is DSGVTQTPKHLITATGQRVTLRCSPRSGDLSVYWYQQSLDQGLQFLIQYYNGEERAKGNILERFSAQQFPDLHSELNLSSLELGDSALYFCASSVAVPSGRGEQYFGPGTRLTVT.

The chain uses TRBV9 and TRBJ2-2; 11 positions match TRBD1. Germline CDR1 reads SGDLS; CDR2 reads YYNGEE. V lost 0 bases to trimming and J lost 7 bases; unmatched junction nucleotides: 5. CDR3 length: 16 residues. The CDR3 is CASSVAGTGGDGELFF. Written as DNA, the CDR3 is TGTGCCAGCAGCGTAGCCGGGACAGGGGGGGACGGGGAGCTGTTTTTT. The full variable domain, with the rest looked up from reference TRBV9 and TRBJ2-2, is DSGVTQTPKHLITATGQRVTLRCSPRSGDLSVYWYQQSLDQGLQFLIQYYNGEERAKGNILERFSAQQFPDLHSELNLSSLELGDSALYFCASSVAGTGGDGELFFGEGSRLTVL.

The V call is TRBV7-9, the J call TRBJ1-4; no firm D call. CDR1 is SEHNR and CDR2 is FQNEAQ in the germline V gene (reference sequence). The CDR3 loop spans 14 amino acids. V was clipped by 5 bases and J by 5 bases, with 12 bases between them. CDR3 sequence: CASSPVGRNEKLFF. CDR3 bases: TGTGCCAGCAGCCCAGTAGGCAGAAATGAAAAACTGTTTTTT.

This clone has just one count. The chain couples TRBV9 to TRBJ1-1; D gene unclear. The CDR3 is 11 amino acids. Germline-derived CDR1 and CDR2 are SGDLS and YYNGEE. With 7 bases removed from V and 1 base from J, the gap between germline ends came to 5 bases. CDR3 residues: CASGPNTEAFF. Here the CDR3 DNA reads TGTGCCAGCGGTCCGAACACTGAAGCTTTCTTT.

V and J are TRBV27 and TRBJ2-1, with D possibly matching TRBD2 (6 bases). CDR3 length: 15 amino acids. Per germline, CDR1 MNHEY and CDR2 SMNVEV (reference sequence). V lost 7 bases, J lost 5 bases, and 18 bases lay in between. The CDR3 loop reads CASTPQGLLNNEQFF. The CDR3 DNA reads TGTGCCAGCACCCCTCAGGGACTCCTAAACAATGAGCAGTTCTTC.

V usage is TRBV12-5 and J usage is TRBJ1-2; 7 nucleotides align to TRBD1. The V gene end was trimmed by 5 bases and the J gene end by 5 bases; junction bases not matched to a gene: 5. Per germline, CDR1 LGHNT and CDR2 FRNRAP. There are 13 residues in the CDR3. The CDR3 nucleotides are TGTGCTAGTGGTACAGGGGCCGGATATGGCTACACCTTC. Amino acids: CASGTGAGYGYTF. The entire variable domain, with the rest obtained from reference TRBV12-5 and TRBJ1-2, is as follows: DARVTQTPRHKVTEMGQEVTMRCQPILGHNTVFWYRQTMMQGLELLAYFRNRAPLDDSGMPKDRFSAEMPDATLATLKIQPSEPRDSAVYFCASGTGAGYGYTFGSGTRLTVV.

The chain uses TRBV5-4 and TRBJ2-7; no reliable D call. Germline CDR1 reads SGHNT; CDR2 reads YYREEE (reference sequence). The V end lost 4 bases, the J end lost 5 bases, and 7 bases lay between the germline ends. There are 11 residues in the CDR3. The CDR3 bases are TGTGCCAGCAGCCGTAGGGACGAGCAGTACTTC. Translation gives CASSRRDEQYF.

The chain carries TRBV7-8 and TRBJ1-1; a weak D match, TRBD1 (6 bases). V gave up 4 bases and J gave up 1 base, with 13 bases separating them. The V gene's germline CDR1 is SGHVS and CDR2 FQNEAQ. This CDR3 spans 15 amino acids. The CDR3 region is CASSSTQGPNTEAFF. For the CDR3, the DNA is TGTGCCAGCAGCTCAACACAGGGCCCGAACACTGAAGCTTTCTTT.

This clone rates as medium-sized (0.01 to 0.1%). This chain uses TRBV30 with TRBJ1-1; D uncertain. V shed 0 bases and J shed 2 bases, with 7 bases lying between them. The CDR3 consists of 13 residues. The V gene's germline CDR1 is GTSNPN and CDR2 SVGIG (reference sequence). The CDR3 DNA follows: TGTGCCTGGAGTGTCGAAGTTAACACTGAAGCTTTCTTT. Protein sequence: CAWSVEVNTEAFF.

This chain connects TRBV4-1 to TRBJ1-1; D remains unclear. Trimming removed 4 bases at V and 1 base at J, with 10 bases between. This CDR3 spans 14 amino acids. Germline CDR1 and CDR2: MGHRA and YSYEKL. Here the CDR3 reads CASSPDGGNTEAFF. In DNA form, the CDR3 reads TGCGCCAGCAGCCCTGACGGCGGGAACACTGAAGCTTTCTTT.

J is TRBJ2-7 and V is TRBV7-9; 7 bases align to TRBD2. Germline V gene lookup returns CDR1 SEHNR and CDR2 FQNEAQ (reference sequence). The V and J ends lost 5 bases and 2 bases, in that order; junction bases with no gene match: 9. This CDR3 region has 15 residues. DNA for the CDR3: TGTGCCAGCAGCCTAAGCGAGCGGGGTGCCTACGAGCAGTACTTC. Residues: CASSLSERGAYEQYF.

This chain joins TRBV2 and TRBJ1-5; the match to TRBD1 covers 11 bases. Germline V gene lookup returns CDR1 SNHLY and CDR2 FYNNEI. Unmatched junction bases numbered 9, after V lost 6 bases and J lost 2 bases. CDR3 size: 17 residues. CDR3 residues: CASRAGTGGIGNQPQHF. The CDR3, as DNA: TGTGCCAGCAGGGCCGGGACAGGGGGTATCGGCAATCAGCCCCAGCATTTT. Full variable domain (outside the CDR3, taken from reference TRBV2 and TRBJ1-5): EPEVTQTPSHQVTQMGQEVILRCVPISNHLYFYWYRQILGQKVEFLVSFYNNEISEKSEIFDDQFSVERPDGSNFTLKIRSTKLEDSAMYFCASRAGTGGIGNQPQHFGDGTRLSIL.

This rearrangement joins TRBV27 to TRBJ2-3, with 7 positions matching TRBD2. This CDR3 contains 15 residues. Germline assignment: CDR1 MNHEY and CDR2 SMNVEV (reference sequence). Germline trimming cut 7 bases from V and 3 bases from J; bases unmatched to any gene: 10. CDR3 sequence reads: CASTWGGRTTDTQYF. DNA of the CDR3: TGTGCCAGCACCTGGGGCGGGAGAACAACAGATACGCAGTATTTT.

The chain has TRBV7-9 and TRBJ2-3; 7 nucleotides agree with TRBD2. The germline gives CDR1 SEHNR, CDR2 FQNEAQ (reference sequence). The CDR3 is 15 residues long. The J segment lost 4 bases and the V segment lost 6 bases, leaving 10 bases of the junction unmatched. The CDR3 reads CASSFPSGNSDTQYF. The CDR3, as DNA: TGTGCCAGCAGTTTCCCTAGCGGAAATTCAGATACGCAGTATTTT.